The 30 T cell receptor beta chains listed next were all sequenced from one sample in a study of blood T cell repertoires in COVID-19 (dated by TCRdb to 2020 to 2021). Library preparation used the immunoSEQ multiplex PCR assay. Sourced from immuneACCESS, this table was stored by TCRdb with only in-frame sequences that have V and J called. A share of the clones is absent; for the studies checked, an unresolved V gene accounts for under half, and the remainder has no known explanation. Across this sample there are tens of thousands of clones, with 84% seen only once. The ten top clones hold roughly 10% of the sample. Specimen: peripheral blood. These receptors were collected from a human donor in a cohort sampled during active COVID-19.

V gene TRBV29-1 combines with J gene TRBJ1-2; D remains ambiguous. This CDR3 region has 9 residues. V gave up 3 bases and J gave up 12 bases, with 8 bases separating them. Germline assignment: CDR1 SQVTM and CDR2 ANQGSEA. The CDR3 region has the DNA TGCAGCGTTGAGTCCGGAGACACCTTC. Residues: CSVESGDTF.

This chain joins TRBV7-2 and TRBJ1-2, with D hard to call. The CDR3 totals 9 residues. V was cut by 4 bases and J by 14 bases, with 8 bases left in between. CDR1 and CDR2 (germline): SGHTA, FQGNSA. The DNA for the CDR3 is TGTGCCAGCAGCTCTACTAAAACCTTC. This gives the protein CASSSTKTF.

The chain has TRBV15 and TRBJ1-4; D not certain. This CDR3 comprises 16 residues. Per germline, CDR1 LNHNV and CDR2 YYDKDF (reference sequence). Trimming left V 0 bases short and J 1 base short, with 9 bases between. CDR3 nucleotides: TGTGCCACCAGCAGAGACGGGTCGTTAACTAATGAAAAACTGTTTTTT. Amino acid sequence: CATSRDGSLTNEKLFF.

This clone came up once. The chain links TRBV2 to TRBJ1-3; 7 bases map to TRBD1. The CDR3 length is 14 residues. The V segment lost 5 bases and the J segment 4 bases; nucleotides outside the gene matches: 5. Germline V lookup: CDR1 SNHLY, CDR2 FYNNEI. CDR3 amino acids: CASSPGTAGNTIYF. In nucleotides, the CDR3 is TGTGCCAGCAGTCCCGGGACAGCGGGAAACACCATATATTTT.

The J gene is TRBJ1-2, the V gene TRBV30; D perhaps matches TRBD1 (5 bases). V dropped 2 bases and J dropped 5 bases, with 18 bases sitting between them. The CDR3 contains 15 residues. Germline V gene data show CDR1 as GTSNPN and CDR2 as SVGIG (reference sequence). The CDR3 nucleotides are TGTGCCTGGAGTATCCCAGGGATGGCGTATTATGGCTACACCTTC. Encoded protein: CAWSIPGMAYYGYTF.

A note on this clone: The sample carries other DNA sequences with the same CDR3. The CDR3 DNA follows: TGCGCCAGCAGGGGTTGGGAGGGGGGTGGCACTGAAGCTTTCTTT. This translates into CASRGWEGGGTEAFF. The rearrangement uses TRBV5-1 and TRBJ1-1; weak D call: TRBD1 (6 bases). Germline V gene data show CDR1 as SGHRS and CDR2 as YFSETQ. Trimming shortened V by 5 bases and J by 4 bases, and 18 bases separated the two germline ends. The CDR3 spans 15 residues.

This rearrangement joins TRBV18 to TRBJ1-1; 9 positions agree with TRBD1. V was pared by 4 bases and J by 5 bases, with 8 bases of the junction left unmatched. Germline lookup yields CDR1 KGHSH and CDR2 LQKENI. The CDR3 consists of 15 residues. The CDR3 reads CASSLSGTGRTEAFF. CDR3 nucleotides: TGTGCCAGCTCACTATCCGGGACAGGGAGGACTGAAGCTTTCTTT.

The chain joins TRBV28 to TRBJ1-2; possible D gene TRBD1, 6 bases. V gave up 7 bases and J gave up 8 bases, with 20 bases separating them. Germline V lookup: CDR1 MDHEN, CDR2 SYDVKM. The CDR3 runs 14 residues. The CDR3 coding sequence is TGTGCCAGCACCCCGGGGGGCGGTCCGGGAGGCTACACCTTC. Protein: CASTPGGGPGGYTF.

V gene TRBV5-1 combines with J gene TRBJ2-2; possible D gene TRBD1, 7 bases. Trimming took off 7 bases at V and 1 base at J, with 14 bases between the two ends. From germline, CDR1 is SGHRS and CDR2 YFSETQ. The CDR3 length is 15 residues. The CDR3 here is CASSSQGGNTGELFF. The CDR3 nucleotides read TGCGCCAGCTCAAGCCAGGGGGGGAACACCGGGGAGCTGTTTTTT.

This clone was seen only a few times. The gene calls are TRBV3-1 (or the pseudogene TRBV3-2) and TRBJ1-2; 7 nucleotides match TRBD1. The CDR3 has 12 amino acids. V lost 4 bases to trimming and J lost 7 bases; unmatched junction nucleotides: 3. Germline values: CDR1 LGHDT, CDR2 YNNKEL (reference sequence). Written as DNA, the CDR3 is TGTGCCAGCAGCCCCCCAGGGGGTGGCTACACCTTC. Its translation is CASSPPGGGYTF.

CDR3: CASIGRGRDNYGYTF. CDR3 in DNA: TGTGCCAGCATAGGCAGGGGAAGGGATAACTATGGCTACACCTTC. The rearrangement joins TRBV2 to TRBJ1-2, with D possibly matching TRBD1 (6 bases). CDR3 size: 15 residues. Germline lookup yields CDR1 SNHLY and CDR2 FYNNEI. V lost 7 bases and J 1 base, leaving 16 bases between the germline ends.

This clone was counted a few times. The rearrangement uses TRBV4-2 and TRBJ2-4; 7 bases are a match to TRBD2. V trimming: 0 bases; J trimming: 0 bases; junction bases outside the gene matches: 11. The CDR3 is made up of 19 amino acids. Germline lookup yields CDR1 LGHNA and CDR2 YNFKEQ. The CDR3 is CASSQDKGGADLAKNIQYF. The CDR3 DNA is TGTGCCAGCAGCCAAGATAAGGGAGGGGCGGATCTAGCCAAAAACATTCAGTACTTC.

The rearrangement joins TRBV5-1 to TRBJ1-1, with D unclear. CDR3 length: 15 amino acids. V was shortened by 2 bases and J by 3 bases, with 14 bases between the two germline ends. Germline CDR1 reads SGHRS; CDR2 reads YFSETQ. The CDR3 region is CASSLTPSSDTEAFF. In nucleotides, the CDR3 is TGCGCCAGCAGCTTAACCCCTTCGTCGGACACTGAAGCTTTCTTT.

CDR3 protein: CAGGQAPSYEQYF. The DNA for the CDR3 is TGTGCCGGGGGACAGGCCCCTTCCTACGAGCAGTACTTC. The chain has TRBV5-5 and TRBJ2-7; 8 bases fit TRBD1. Trimming at V came to 10 bases and at J to 1 base, leaving 7 bases not matched to a gene. Germline CDR1 is SGHKS and CDR2 is YYEKEE (reference sequence). The CDR3 extends over 13 amino acids.

The chain has TRBV5-4 and TRBJ2-2; a possible D gene is TRBD2 (7 bases). The CDR3 extends over 15 amino acids. V dropped 4 bases and J dropped 4 bases, with 14 bases sitting between them. Looked up from germline, CDR1 is SGHNT and CDR2 is YYREEE (reference sequence). The CDR3 DNA reads as TGTGCCAGCAGCGTCGACGGGGGGCTCACCGGGGAGCTGTTTTTT. This sequence encodes CASSVDGGLTGELFF.

The chain recombines TRBV6-5 with TRBJ2-7, with TRBD2 as a possible D gene (5 bases). This CDR3 is 11 amino acids long. The V gene's germline CDR1 is MNHEY and CDR2 SVGAGI. The V end was cut by 11 bases, the J end by 4 bases, with 12 bases between. The CDR3 nucleotides are TGTGCCCCAAGAGGGAATTACGAGCAGTACTTC. Protein product: CAPRGNYEQYF.

This chain links TRBV6-6 with TRBJ2-1, with 7 nucleotides matching TRBD1. Trimming removed 2 bases from V and 2 bases from J; junction bases left unmatched: 3. Germline V gene sequence: CDR1 MNHNY, CDR2 SVGAGI (reference sequence). The CDR3 has 15 amino acids. CDR3 residues: CASSYERGPYNEQFF. The CDR3, as DNA: TGTGCCAGCAGTTACGAGAGGGGGCCCTACAATGAGCAGTTCTTC.

J is TRBJ2-1 and V is TRBV10-3, with D perhaps matching TRBD2 (6 bases). There are 14 residues in the CDR3. Germline lookup yields CDR1 ENHRY and CDR2 SYGVKD. Trimming removed 3 bases from V and 7 bases from J, with 13 bases in between. As DNA, the CDR3 is TGTGCCATCAGTGACCCGACTAGATATAATGAGCAGTTCTTC. Translated, it gives CAISDPTRYNEQFF.

The chain employs TRBV11-2 and TRBJ1-5; D perhaps matches TRBD1 (5 bases). Germline V gene lookup returns CDR1 SGHAT and CDR2 FQNNGV. Trimming removed 7 bases at V and 3 bases at J, with 13 bases between. This CDR3 contains 14 residues. This CDR3 reads CASTFDRANQPQHF. The CDR3 nucleotides read TGTGCCAGCACCTTCGACAGAGCCAATCAGCCCCAGCATTTT.

V gene TRBV7-3 combines with J gene TRBJ2-7; the D gene is possibly TRBD2 (5 bases). Trimming took off 1 base at V and 7 bases at J, with 17 bases between the two ends. Germline V gene sequence: CDR1 SGHTA, CDR2 FQGTGA. There are 15 residues in the CDR3. The CDR3 region has the DNA TGTGCCAGCAGCTTAAGGCTAGCCGATATAGGGGAGCAGTACTTC. This sequence encodes CASSLRLADIGEQYF.

The rearrangement uses TRBV6-5 and TRBJ2-7; 8 bases match TRBD2. This CDR3 has 13 residues. Germline CDR1 reads MNHEY; CDR2 reads SVGAGI. Trimming cost V 6 bases and J 3 bases; bases outside gene matches: 4. CDR3 DNA: TGTGCCAGCAGGGCGGGAGGACTCTACGAGCAGTACTTC. This gives the protein CASRAGGLYEQYF.

The chain recombines TRBV12-3 or TRBV12-4 with TRBJ1-1, with 10 bases lining up with TRBD1. J was trimmed by 8 bases and V by 5 bases; bases with no gene match: 5. The CDR3 covers 13 residues. CDR3 coding DNA: TGTGCCAGCAGTCTACGGACAGGGGGAGAAGCTTTCTTT. It codes for CASSLRTGGEAFF.

This chain connects TRBV19 to TRBJ2-6; possibly TRBD1 for D (5 bases). The V end lost 4 bases, the J end lost 2 bases, and 9 bases lay between the germline ends. The V gene's germline CDR1 is LNHDA and CDR2 SQIVND (reference sequence). This CDR3 is 15 amino acids long. CDR3 residues: CASSTLQAGANVLTF. The CDR3 nucleotides read TGTGCCAGTAGTACCTTACAGGCTGGGGCCAACGTCCTGACTTTC.

V and J are TRBV5-1 and TRBJ2-7; D may be TRBD2 (6 bases). With 1 base removed from V and 0 bases from J, the gap between germline ends came to 11 bases. Per the germline V gene, CDR1 is SGHRS and CDR2 is YFSETQ. The CDR3 totals 15 residues. The DNA of the CDR3 is TGCGCCAGCAGCTTGATGCAGGGACTCTCCTACGAGCAGTACTTC. This translates into CASSLMQGLSYEQYF. Variable domain in full (rest from reference TRBV5-1 and TRBJ2-7): KAGVTQTPRYLIKTRGQQVTLSCSPISGHRSVSWYQQTPGQGLQFLFEYFSETQRNKGNFPGRFSGRQFSNSRSEMNVSTLELGDSALYLCASSLMQGLSYEQYFGPGTRLTVT.

The chain couples TRBV3-1 (or the pseudogene TRBV3-2) to TRBJ2-1; D may be TRBD1 (6 bases). The CDR3 has 16 amino acids. V lost 4 bases and J lost 5, with 18 bases in between. Germline values: CDR1 LGHDT, CDR2 YNNKEL (reference sequence). The CDR3 loop is CASSRPARGVNNEQFF. DNA of the CDR3: TGTGCCAGCAGCCGGCCTGCCAGGGGAGTCAACAATGAGCAGTTCTTC.

V usage is TRBV6-5 and J usage is TRBJ2-7; D possibly corresponds to TRBD1 (6 bases). This CDR3 has 13 amino acids. Germline loops: CDR1 MNHEY, CDR2 SVGAGI. V gave up 6 bases and J gave up 1 base, with 10 bases separating them. CDR3: CASRWQGSYEQYF. Here the CDR3 DNA reads TGTGCCAGCAGGTGGCAGGGGTCCTACGAGCAGTACTTC.

The genes are TRBV19 and TRBJ1-2, with a tentative D call TRBD1 (5 bases). Germline CDR1 reads LNHDA; CDR2 reads SQIVND (reference sequence). V lost 4 bases and J 1 base, leaving 10 bases between the germline ends. The CDR3 totals 14 residues. The CDR3 coding sequence is TGTGCCAGTAGTAATATCGGGGGTAACTATGGCTACACCTTC. This sequence encodes CASSNIGGNYGYTF.

This clone has just a few counts. The chain carries TRBV28 and TRBJ1-5, with unresolved D. The ends were cut back, 6 bases at V and 11 bases at J, with 17 bases in the middle. The CDR3 loop spans 13 amino acids. CDR1 and CDR2 (germline): MDHEN, SYDVKM. The CDR3 nucleotides read TGTGCCAGCAGGGCCCCCCCCACCCAGGCCCAGCATTTT. Translated: CASRAPPTQAQHF.

The chain couples TRBV11-2 to TRBJ1-3, with D unresolved. Between the trimmed V and J ends, which lost 1 base and 0 bases, there was a span of 13 bases. Germline V gives CDR1 SGHAT, CDR2 FQNNGV. The CDR3 covers 17 residues. CDR3 coding DNA: TGTGCCAGCAGCTTAGTCCCTGGCGGCCTCTCTGGAAACACCATATATTTT. Translated, it gives CASSLVPGGLSGNTIYF.

V is TRBV28 and J is TRBJ2-4; TRBD2 matches 7 bases. There are 14 residues in the CDR3. V dropped 7 bases and J dropped 5; count of bases not matched to a gene: 8. Germline CDR1 MDHEN, CDR2 SYDVKM. The CDR3 loop is CASKGGTLQNIQYF. CDR3 in DNA: TGTGCCAGCAAGGGAGGGACCTTACAAAACATTCAGTACTTC.